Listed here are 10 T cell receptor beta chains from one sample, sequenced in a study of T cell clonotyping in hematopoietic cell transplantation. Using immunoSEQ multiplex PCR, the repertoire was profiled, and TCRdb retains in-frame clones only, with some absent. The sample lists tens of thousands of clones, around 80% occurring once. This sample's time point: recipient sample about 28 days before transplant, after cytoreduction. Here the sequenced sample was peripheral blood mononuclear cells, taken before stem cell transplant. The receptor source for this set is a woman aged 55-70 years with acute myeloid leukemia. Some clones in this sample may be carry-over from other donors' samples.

CDR3: CASSPRTGGIEQYF. Here the CDR3 DNA reads TGTGCCAGCAGCCCTCGGACAGGGGGTATCGAGCAGTACTTC. The V and J genes are TRBV6-5 and TRBJ2-7; 10 bases fit TRBD1. V lost 6 bases to trimming and J lost 6 bases; unmatched junction nucleotides: 8. CDR1 is MNHEY and CDR2 is SVGAGI in the germline V gene. The CDR3 totals 14 residues.

The CDR3 nucleotides read TGTGCCAGCAGCGTAGCAGGGGGGTTTGGGGCCAACGTCCTGACTTTC. It specifies CASSVAGGFGANVLTF. V gene TRBV9 combines with J gene TRBJ2-6; tentatively, D is TRBD1 (7 bases). Germline CDR1 reads SGDLS; CDR2 reads YYNGEE. Trimming shortened V by 0 bases and J by 3 bases, and 10 bases separated the two germline ends. CDR3 size: 16 residues.

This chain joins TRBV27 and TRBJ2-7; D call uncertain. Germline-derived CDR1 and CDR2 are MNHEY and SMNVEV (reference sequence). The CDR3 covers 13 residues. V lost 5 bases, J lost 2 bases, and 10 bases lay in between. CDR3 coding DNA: TGTGCCAGCAGTCTGACTGGCCCCTACGAGCAGTACTTC. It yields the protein CASSLTGPYEQYF.

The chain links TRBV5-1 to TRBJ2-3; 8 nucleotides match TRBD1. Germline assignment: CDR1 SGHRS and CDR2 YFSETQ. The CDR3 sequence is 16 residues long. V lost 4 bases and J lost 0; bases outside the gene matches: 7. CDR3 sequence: CASSTGWTGSTDTQYF. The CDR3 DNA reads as TGCGCCAGCAGCACTGGGTGGACAGGGAGCACAGATACGCAGTATTTT.

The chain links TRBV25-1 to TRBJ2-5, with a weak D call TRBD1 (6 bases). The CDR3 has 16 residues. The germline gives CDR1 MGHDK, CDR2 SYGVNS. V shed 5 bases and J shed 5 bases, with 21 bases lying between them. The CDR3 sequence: CASSQPRGSGSETQYF. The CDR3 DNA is TGTGCCAGCAGTCAACCGAGGGGGAGCGGTTCGGAGACCCAGTACTTC.

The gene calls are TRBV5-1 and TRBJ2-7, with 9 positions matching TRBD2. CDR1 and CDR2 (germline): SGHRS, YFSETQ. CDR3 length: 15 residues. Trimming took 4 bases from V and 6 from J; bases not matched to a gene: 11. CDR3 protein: CASSPILAGEPEQYF. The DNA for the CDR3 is TGCGCCAGCAGCCCGATTTTAGCGGGAGAACCCGAGCAGTACTTC.

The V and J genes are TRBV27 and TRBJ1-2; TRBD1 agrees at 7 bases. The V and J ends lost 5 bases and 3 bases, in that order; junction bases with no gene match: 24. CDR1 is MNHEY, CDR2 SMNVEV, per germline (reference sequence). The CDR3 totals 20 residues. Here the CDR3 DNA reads TGTGCCAGCAGTCACAGACAGGGCGGAATCCCGGGGGCCCTCTACTATGGCTACACCTTC. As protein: CASSHRQGGIPGALYYGYTF.

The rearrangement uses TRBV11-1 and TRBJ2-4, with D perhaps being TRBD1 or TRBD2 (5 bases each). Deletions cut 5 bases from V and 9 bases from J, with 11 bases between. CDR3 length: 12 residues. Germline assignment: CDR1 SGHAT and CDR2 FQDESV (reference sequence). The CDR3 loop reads CASSRDGPIQYF. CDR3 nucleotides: TGTGCCAGCAGCCGGGACGGACCCATTCAGTACTTC.

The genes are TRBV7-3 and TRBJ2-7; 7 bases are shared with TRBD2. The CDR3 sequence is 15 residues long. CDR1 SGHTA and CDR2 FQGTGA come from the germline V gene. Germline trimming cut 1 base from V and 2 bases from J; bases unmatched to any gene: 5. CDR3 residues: CASSLKAGTTYEQYF. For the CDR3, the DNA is TGTGCCAGCAGCTTAAAAGCGGGGACTACCTACGAGCAGTACTTC.

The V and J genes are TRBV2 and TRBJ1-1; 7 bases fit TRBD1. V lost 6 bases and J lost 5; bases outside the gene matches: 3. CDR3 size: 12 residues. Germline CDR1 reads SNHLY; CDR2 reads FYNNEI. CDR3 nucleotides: TGTGCCAGCAGGACGACAGGGACTGAAGCTTTCTTT. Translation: CASRTTGTEAFF.